These T cell receptor beta chains were read from a single sample in a study of CD8 T cells in ankylosing spondylitis. TCRdb recomputed calls from the 5' RACE reads with MiXCR, one row per CDR3 protein. The sample has 750,000 to 850,000 distinct CDR3 sequences; approximately 12% are singletons. Specimen: blood, either unsorted or a sorted T cell fraction (not recorded which). The receptors derive from a male donor with ankylosing spondylitis. Each CDR3 is given with its conserved first and last residue. Fields, in order: J gene, V gene, D gene, CDR3 protein. A D gene is named only where the DNA matches it firmly.

TRBJ1-2	TRBV5-1	TRBD1	CASSATGTGRYGYTF
TRBJ2-1	TRBV5-1	-	CASSLVPELGEQFF
TRBJ2-5	TRBV6-5	-	CASSYQLGSAQETQYF
TRBJ1-5	TRBV7-2	-	CASSTNRANQPQHF
TRBJ1-1	TRBV6-5	-	CASTRGYEAFF
TRBJ2-4	TRBV5-1	TRBD2	CASSLDGGRWNIQYF
TRBJ2-6	TRBV18	-	CASSPPRPGANVLTF
TRBJ2-7	TRBV12-3/TRBV12-4	-	CASSLEFFEQYF
TRBJ2-5	TRBV20-1	-	CSAAVAVQETQYF
TRBJ2-7	TRBV5-1	TRBD2	CASSPAGSGTMGEQYF
TRBJ2-5	TRBV20-1	TRBD1	CSALRQGKKTQYF
TRBJ2-3	TRBV29-1	TRBD2	CSVSTSGSWGDTQYF
TRBJ2-3	TRBV5-1	TRBD2	CASSLFSGGAADTQYF
TRBJ1-2	TRBV15	-	CATSPRPRDIAGYTF
TRBJ1-2	TRBV12-3/TRBV12-4	-	CASSSPGAVNYGYTF
TRBJ2-1	TRBV11-3	-	CASSQSREQFF
TRBJ2-2	TRBV6-5	-	CASSYPGSRTGELFF
TRBJ2-2	TRBV4-1	TRBD2	CASSQVLAGGAGELFF
TRBJ2-3	TRBV5-1	TRBD2	CASSLVLAQTDTQYF
TRBJ2-7	TRBV5-5	-	CASSLAGLNSYEQYF
TRBJ2-4	TRBV18	-	CASSPPENIQYF
TRBJ2-7	TRBV7-2	TRBD1	CASSLTRDRAYEQYF
TRBJ2-1	TRBV7-3	TRBD2	CASSLASGIPNEQFF
TRBJ1-1	TRBV7-2	-	CASSFDRSRREGTEAFF
TRBJ2-5	TRBV29-1	-	CSVVVGPEETQYF
TRBJ2-7	TRBV27	-	CASSLSWGRRLEQYF
TRBJ1-4	TRBV2	-	CASSQRNRAGPRTSKLFF
TRBJ2-5	TRBV4-3	-	CASSQDLRYRGGQETQYF
TRBJ2-1	TRBV20-1	-	CSARVVSELAYNEQFF
TRBJ1-5	TRBV19	-	CASSTGGRSINPQHF
TRBJ1-1	TRBV29-1	-	CSSPAWGVDTEAFF
TRBJ2-2	TRBV2	TRBD2	CASSALSGRINTGELFF
TRBJ1-1	TRBV20-1	-	CSARDFRGLDTEAFF
TRBJ2-3	TRBV5-5	TRBD2	CASSRAGAPDTQYF
TRBJ1-4	TRBV2	-	CASSEMGGTNEKLFF
TRBJ2-7	TRBV5-1	-	CASSSQGRGAYEQYF
TRBJ1-6	TRBV4-3	-	CASSQDGPSSYNSPLHF
TRBJ1-6	TRBV5-6	TRBD1	CASSLRDRHNSPLHF
TRBJ2-5	TRBV4-2	TRBD2	CASSQETSEGVTQYF
TRBJ2-1	TRBV20-1	TRBD2	CSARDPSGSGDEQFF
TRBJ2-1	TRBV10-3	-	CAISESRDRGEPFF
TRBJ2-7	TRBV20-1	TRBD1	CSARRQGVPYGQYF
TRBJ2-1	TRBV9	TRBD1	CASSVGAGGHPYNEQFF
TRBJ2-7	TRBV7-6	-	CASSQSYSQEQYF
TRBJ1-4	TRBV7-2	-	CASSARGEKEKLFF
TRBJ2-1	TRBV29-1	-	CSVEERYGGIRNEQFF
TRBJ2-1	TRBV5-1	-	CASSLQGLGRNEQFF
TRBJ2-2	TRBV4-3	-	CASSQAEWGGELFF
TRBJ2-3	TRBV4-2	-	CASSQDWGGGTDTQYF
TRBJ2-3	TRBV11-2	-	CASSSRGSRGTDTQYF
TRBJ1-2	TRBV29-1	TRBD1	CSVDTGQGRKGDYGYTF
TRBJ2-1	TRBV7-2	TRBD2	CASSPQRTSYNEQFF
TRBJ1-5	TRBV19	-	CASSIFSQNQPQHF
TRBJ1-1	TRBV7-2	-	CASSLMWGNTEAFF
TRBJ2-2	TRBV29-1	-	CSVGLLGELFF
TRBJ2-1	TRBV6-6	-	CASTEDSYNEQFF
TRBJ2-3	TRBV5-1	-	CASSLLPETDTQYF
TRBJ2-5	TRBV4-3	TRBD2	CASSQPQSPSGTSGEETQYF
TRBJ2-7	TRBV20-1	TRBD2	CSARETSGSSYEQYF
TRBJ2-3	TRBV11-2	TRBD1	CASSSPGQSQFSTDTQYF